What follows are 23 T cell receptor beta chains derived from one specimen sequenced in a study of graft-versus-host responses after intestinal transplantation. Measured with immunoSEQ multiplex PCR; TCRdb has only the in-frame clones, and not every one. Of about 100,000 clones detected, 75% to 95% appear once; the ten largest clones hold around 16%. Sequenced here: PBMCs, sampled roughly 68 weeks after intestinal transplant. These TCRs come from a human patient who received an intestinal transplant, so some T cells may come from the graft donor.

This chain connects TRBV5-1 to TRBJ1-4; TRBD1 is a possible D gene (5 bases). The ends were cut back, 5 bases at V and 0 bases at J, with 8 bases in the middle. The CDR3 has 14 amino acids. Per the germline V gene, CDR1 is SGHRS and CDR2 is YFSETQ. The CDR3 spells CASSTGTTNEKLFF. The CDR3 nucleotides read TGCGCCAGCAGTACAGGTACAACTAATGAAAAACTGTTTTTT.

This chain connects TRBV27 to TRBJ1-2; 7 bases agree with TRBD1. The ends lost 6 bases at V and 4 bases at J; junction bases unmatched: 5. The CDR3 length is 13 residues. CDR1 MNHEY and CDR2 SMNVEV come from the germline V gene (reference sequence). The DNA for the CDR3 is TGTGCCAGCAGCCTGGGACAGCTCTATGGCTACACCTTC. Translating it yields CASSLGQLYGYTF.

The chain combines TRBV4-1 with TRBJ2-7; D is uncertain. The CDR3 runs to 17 residues. CDR1 is MGHRA, CDR2 YSYEKL, per germline. V was cut by 4 bases and J by 2 bases, with 21 bases left in between. DNA for the CDR3: TGCGCCAGCAGCCCTTTCGAGAGAGTACAGCCAACCTACGAGCAGTACTTC. This encodes CASSPFERVQPTYEQYF.

This chain links TRBV7-9 with TRBJ2-5, with 7 bases aligning to TRBD1. Germline lookup yields CDR1 SEHNR and CDR2 FQNEAQ (reference sequence). Germline trimming cut 5 bases from V and 7 bases from J; bases unmatched to any gene: 10. The CDR3 consists of 14 residues. The CDR3 sequence: CASSLPTGLGTQYF. In nucleotides, the CDR3 is TGTGCCAGCAGCCTACCGACAGGGCTCGGGACCCAGTACTTC.

The V call is TRBV29-1, the J call TRBJ1-5, with D unresolved. The CDR3 runs to 14 residues. The V and J ends lost 6 bases and 2 bases respectively, with 14 bases between them. Germline loops: CDR1 SQVTM, CDR2 ANQGSEA. CDR3 sequence: CSVLVPGGNQPQHF. CDR3 DNA sequence: TGCAGCGTCCTGGTACCGGGTGGCAATCAGCCCCAGCATTTT.

The V gene is TRBV11-2, the J gene TRBJ2-2, with unresolved D. Trimming cost V 5 bases and J 9 bases, with 10 bases left between them. The length of the CDR3 is 12 residues. Germline-derived CDR1 and CDR2 are SGHAT and FQNNGV. The chain's CDR3 is CASSRSGWELFF. CDR3 nucleotide sequence: TGTGCCAGCAGCCGCTCCGGGTGGGAGCTGTTTTTT.

This rearrangement joins TRBV7-9 to TRBJ1-1, with TRBD1 as a possible D gene (5 bases). Germline CDR1 SEHNR, CDR2 FQNEAQ (reference sequence). V was cut by 1 base and J by 0 bases, with 9 bases left in between. This CDR3 is 15 amino acids long. The CDR3 DNA sequence: TGTGCCAGCAGCTTAGTCGGGGGGATGAACACTGAAGCTTTCTTT. The encoded protein is CASSLVGGMNTEAFF.

The chain is built from TRBV10-3 and TRBJ1-2; possibly TRBD1 for D (6 bases). V gave up 3 bases and J gave up 8 bases, with 16 bases separating them. Germline CDR1 and CDR2: ENHRY and SYGVKD. This CDR3 contains 14 residues. The CDR3 reads CAISEGGTDWGYTF. Written as DNA, the CDR3 is TGTGCCATCAGTGAAGGGGGGACTGATTGGGGCTACACCTTC.

The rearrangement joins TRBV4-1 to TRBJ1-2; D call uncertain. This CDR3 has 15 amino acids. CDR1 is MGHRA and CDR2 is YSYEKL in the germline V gene. V lost 0 bases to trimming and J lost 1 base, with 9 bases between them. Here the CDR3 reads CASSQEPPDNYGYTF. The CDR3 bases are TGCGCCAGCAGCCAAGAACCCCCGGATAACTATGGCTACACCTTC.

This clone appeared once. The CDR3 is CASSLAVGSEQYF. CDR3 nucleotide sequence: TGTGCCAGCAGCTTAGCCGTCGGCAGCGAGCAGTACTTC. V is TRBV7-6 and J is TRBJ2-7, with unresolved D. Deletions cut 0 bases from V and 6 bases from J, with 9 bases between. The length of the CDR3 is 13 residues. In germline, CDR1 is SGHVS, CDR2 FNYEAQ.

The V and J genes are TRBV15 and TRBJ2-3; TRBD2 matches 7 bases. After removal of 0 bases from V and 4 bases from J, the junction contained 4 bases not matched to a gene. The CDR3 loop spans 15 amino acids. CDR1 and CDR2 (germline): LNHNV, YYDKDF (reference sequence). This CDR3 reads CATSRDGAGADTQYF. CDR3 in DNA: TGTGCCACCAGCAGAGATGGGGCGGGGGCAGATACGCAGTATTTT.

This rearrangement joins TRBV5-4 to TRBJ2-6; no firm D call. This CDR3 region has 16 residues. V gave up 0 bases and J gave up 5 bases, with 12 bases separating them. Germline lookup yields CDR1 SGHNT and CDR2 YYREEE (reference sequence). Here the CDR3 reads CASSLGPPGRANVLTF. CDR3 nucleotides: TGTGCCAGCAGCTTGGGACCTCCCGGCAGGGCCAACGTCCTGACTTTC.

The V and J genes are TRBV29-1 and TRBJ2-5; D is uncertain. The CDR3 is made up of 11 amino acids. The V end was cut by 4 bases, the J end by 4 bases, with 7 bases between. The germline V gene has CDR1 SQVTM and CDR2 ANQGSEA. Written as DNA, the CDR3 is TGCAGCGTTGGAGGTATAGAGACCCAGTACTTC. This sequence encodes CSVGGIETQYF.

The chain couples TRBV9 to TRBJ1-1; D is possibly TRBD1 (6 bases). The V gene's germline CDR1 is SGDLS and CDR2 YYNGEE. The CDR3 covers 15 residues. V gave up 0 bases and J gave up 5 bases, with 14 bases separating them. DNA of the CDR3: TGTGCCAGCAGCGTAGATTCTCAGGGGAGAACTGAAGCTTTCTTT. This encodes CASSVDSQGRTEAFF.

This chain uses TRBV21-1 with TRBJ1-1. TRBV21-1 is assigned pseudogene status. The length of the CDR3 is 15 residues. The chain's CDR3 is CASSKGWEAGTEAFF. The CDR3 DNA reads as TGTGCCAGCAGCAAAGGATGGGAAGCGGGCACTGAAGCTTTCTTT.

The count of this clone is one. This rearrangement joins TRBV27 to TRBJ2-7, with TRBD1 matching 7 bases. The CDR3 spans 14 residues. J was trimmed by 3 bases and V by 3 bases; bases with no gene match: 5. CDR1 MNHEY and CDR2 SMNVEV come from the germline V gene (reference sequence). CDR3 residues: CASSFLTGDYEQYF. The CDR3 coding sequence is TGTGCCAGCAGTTTTTTAACAGGGGACTACGAGCAGTACTTC.

V gene TRBV5-1 combines with J gene TRBJ2-7, with 15 nucleotides matching TRBD2. The CDR3 spans 15 residues. Trimming took 3 bases from V and 6 from J; bases not matched to a gene: 4. Germline V CDR1 and CDR2: SGHRS, YFSETQ. CDR3 nucleotide sequence: TGCGCCAGCAGCTACGGACTAGCGGGGGGGCGCGAGCAGTACTTC. Encoded protein: CASSYGLAGGREQYF.

J is TRBJ1-1 and V is TRBV7-2; TRBD1 is a possible D gene (5 bases). Germline V gives CDR1 SGHTA, CDR2 FQGNSA. The ends were cut back, 5 bases at V and 4 bases at J, with 14 bases in the middle. The CDR3 has 14 amino acids. CDR3: CASSRDGWSTEAFF. For the CDR3, the DNA is TGTGCCAGCAGCCGGGACGGTTGGAGCACTGAAGCTTTCTTT.

V and J are TRBV7-6 and TRBJ1-3; D is possibly TRBD1 (5 bases). Germline loops: CDR1 SGHVS, CDR2 FNYEAQ. The V gene lost 4 bases and the J gene lost 3 bases, with 19 bases spanning the gap. CDR3 length: 17 amino acids. DNA for the CDR3: TGTGCCAGCAGCTACAGTCCGGGGACGTTGGTTGGAAACACCATATATTTT. This translates into CASSYSPGTLVGNTIYF.

The chain has TRBV11-2 and TRBJ2-1, with D perhaps TRBD2 (7 bases). Germline CDR1 SGHAT, CDR2 FQNNGV. Trimming removed 3 bases from V and 4 bases from J, with 10 bases in between. The CDR3 has 14 residues. The DNA of the CDR3 is TGTGCCAGCAGCTTGGGGGGGCTATACAATGAGCAGTTCTTC. It yields the protein CASSLGGLYNEQFF. The variable domain in full, with the rest retrieved from reference TRBV11-2 and TRBJ2-1, is EAGVAQSPRYKIIEKRQSVAFWCNPISGHATLYWYQQILGQGPKLLIQFQNNGVVDDSQLPKDRFSAERLKGVDSTLKIQPAKLEDSAVYLCASSLGGLYNEQFFGPGTRLTVL.

The chain carries TRBV6-6 and TRBJ1-3, with TRBD1 as a possible D gene (6 bases). CDR1 MNHNY and CDR2 SVGAGI come from the germline V gene (reference sequence). V lost 7 bases to trimming and J lost 6 bases, with 13 bases between them. The CDR3 extends over 13 amino acids. CDR3 coding DNA: TGTGCCAGCATGTTTGGACAGTTAAACACCATATATTTT. It codes for CASMFGQLNTIYF.

This chain links TRBV10-3 with TRBJ1-1, with D maybe TRBD1 (6 bases). This CDR3 is 16 amino acids long. The germline V gene has CDR1 ENHRY and CDR2 SYGVKD. The V gene lost 4 bases and the J gene lost 6 bases, with 21 bases spanning the gap. The CDR3 loop is CAISAGLPGAGAEAFF. The CDR3 nucleotides read TGTGCCATCAGTGCGGGCCTCCCAGGGGCGGGGGCTGAAGCTTTCTTT.

The sample holds one count of this clone. The chain links TRBV7-3 to TRBJ1-5, with D tentatively TRBD1 (5 bases). Germline CDR1 is SGHTA and CDR2 is FQGTGA. The V and J ends lost 2 bases and 3 bases respectively, with 20 bases between them. The CDR3 extends over 18 amino acids. CDR3 DNA: TGTGCCAGCAGCTTATCATTGGGGGTTGGACCCCACAATCAGCCCCAGCATTTT. Translated, it gives CASSLSLGVGPHNQPQHF.